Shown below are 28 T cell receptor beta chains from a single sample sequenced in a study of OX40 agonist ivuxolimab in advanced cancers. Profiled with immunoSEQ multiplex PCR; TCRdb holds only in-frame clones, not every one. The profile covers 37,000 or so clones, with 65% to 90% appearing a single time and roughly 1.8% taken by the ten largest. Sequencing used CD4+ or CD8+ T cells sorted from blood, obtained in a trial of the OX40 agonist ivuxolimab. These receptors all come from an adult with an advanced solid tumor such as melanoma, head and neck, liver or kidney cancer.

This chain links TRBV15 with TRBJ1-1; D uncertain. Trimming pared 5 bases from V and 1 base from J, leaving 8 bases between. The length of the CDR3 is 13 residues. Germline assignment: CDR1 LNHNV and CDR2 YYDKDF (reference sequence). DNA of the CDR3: TGTGCCACCAGCCCCAGGAGGAACACTGAAGCTTTCTTT. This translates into CATSPRRNTEAFF.

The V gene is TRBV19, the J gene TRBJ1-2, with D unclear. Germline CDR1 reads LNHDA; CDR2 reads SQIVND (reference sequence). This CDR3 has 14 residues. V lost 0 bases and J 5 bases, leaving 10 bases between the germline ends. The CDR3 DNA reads TGTGCCAGTAGTATAGATCGTGGTCCATATGGCTACACCTTC. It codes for CASSIDRGPYGYTF.

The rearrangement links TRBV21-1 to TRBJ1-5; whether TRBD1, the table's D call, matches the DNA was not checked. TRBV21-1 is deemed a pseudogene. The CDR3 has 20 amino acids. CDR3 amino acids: CASSTNGAGQGDFSNQPQHF. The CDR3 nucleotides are TGTGCCAGCAGCACAAATGGGGCGGGACAGGGGGATTTTAGCAATCAGCCCCAGCATTTT.

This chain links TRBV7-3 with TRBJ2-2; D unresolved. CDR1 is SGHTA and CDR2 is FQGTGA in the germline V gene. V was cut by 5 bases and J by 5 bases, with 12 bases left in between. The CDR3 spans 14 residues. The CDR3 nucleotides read TGTGCCAGCAGCCAAGACGTTCGGACCGGGGAGCTGTTTTTT. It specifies CASSQDVRTGELFF.

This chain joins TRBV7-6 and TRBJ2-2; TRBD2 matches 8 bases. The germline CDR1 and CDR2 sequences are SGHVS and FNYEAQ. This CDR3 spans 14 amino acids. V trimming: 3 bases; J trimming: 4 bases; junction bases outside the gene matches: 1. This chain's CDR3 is CASSFGLATGELFF. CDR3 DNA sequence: TGTGCCAGCAGCTTTGGACTAGCCACCGGGGAGCTGTTTTTT.

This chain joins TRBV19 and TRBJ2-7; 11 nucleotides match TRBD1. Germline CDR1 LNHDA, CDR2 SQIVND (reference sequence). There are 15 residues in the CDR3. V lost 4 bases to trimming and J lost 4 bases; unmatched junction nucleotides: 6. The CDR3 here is CASSTSGTGGYEQYF. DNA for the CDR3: TGTGCCAGTAGTACGTCCGGGACAGGGGGTTACGAGCAGTACTTC. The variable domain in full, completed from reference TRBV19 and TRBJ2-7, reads DGGITQSPKYLFRKEGQNVTLSCEQNLNHDAMYWYRQDPGQGLRLIYYSQIVNDFQKGDIAEGYSVSREKKESFPLTVTSAQKNPTAFYLCASSTSGTGGYEQYFGPGTRLTVT.

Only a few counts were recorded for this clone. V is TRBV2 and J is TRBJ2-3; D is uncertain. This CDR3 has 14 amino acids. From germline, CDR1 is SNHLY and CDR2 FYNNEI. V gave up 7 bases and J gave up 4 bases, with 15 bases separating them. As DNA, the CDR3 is TGTGCCAGCAAAACCGACCATGGCGCAGATACGCAGTATTTT. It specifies CASKTDHGADTQYF.

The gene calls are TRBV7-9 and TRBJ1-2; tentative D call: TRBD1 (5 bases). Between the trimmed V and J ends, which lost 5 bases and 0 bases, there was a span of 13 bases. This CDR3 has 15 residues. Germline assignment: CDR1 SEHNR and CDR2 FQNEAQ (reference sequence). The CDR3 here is CASSREGSANYGYTF. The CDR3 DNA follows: TGTGCCAGCAGCCGCGAGGGGTCAGCTAACTATGGCTACACCTTC.

CDR3 coding DNA: TGTGCCTGGAGTCGACAGTTGAACACTGAAGCTTTCTTT. Amino acid sequence: CAWSRQLNTEAFF. The chain combines TRBV30 with TRBJ1-1, with TRBD1 as a possible D gene (5 bases). The CDR3 length is 13 residues. The germline V gene encodes CDR1 GTSNPN and CDR2 SVGIG (reference sequence). The ends were cut back, 2 bases at V and 0 bases at J, with 7 bases in the middle.

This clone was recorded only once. The chain's CDR3 is CASTILGGYEQYF. CDR3 DNA sequence: TGTGCCAGCACGATTTTAGGGGGCTACGAGCAGTACTTC. The chain has TRBV11-2 and TRBJ2-7; possible D gene TRBD1, 6 bases. Germline CDR1 SGHAT, CDR2 FQNNGV. Trimming cost V 7 bases and J 3 bases, with 13 bases left between them. The CDR3 runs 13 residues.

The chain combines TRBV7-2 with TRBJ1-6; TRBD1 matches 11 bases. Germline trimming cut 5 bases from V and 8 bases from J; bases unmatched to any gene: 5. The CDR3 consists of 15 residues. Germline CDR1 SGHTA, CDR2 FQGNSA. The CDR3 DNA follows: TGTGCCAGCAGCGGCCGGGACAGGGGGTATTCACCCCTCCACTTT. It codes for CASSGRDRGYSPLHF.

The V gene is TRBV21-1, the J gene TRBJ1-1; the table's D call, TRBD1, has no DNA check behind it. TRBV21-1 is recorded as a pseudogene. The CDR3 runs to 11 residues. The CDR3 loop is CASSTQGGAFF. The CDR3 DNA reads TGTGCCAGCAGCACACAGGGGGGGGCTTTCTTT.

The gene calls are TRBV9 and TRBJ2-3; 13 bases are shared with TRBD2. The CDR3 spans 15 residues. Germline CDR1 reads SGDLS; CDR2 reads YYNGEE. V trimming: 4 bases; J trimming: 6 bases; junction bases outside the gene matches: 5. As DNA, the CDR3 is TGTGCCAGCAGCTCGACTAGCGGGGGGACCGATACGCAGTATTTT. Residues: CASSSTSGGTDTQYF.

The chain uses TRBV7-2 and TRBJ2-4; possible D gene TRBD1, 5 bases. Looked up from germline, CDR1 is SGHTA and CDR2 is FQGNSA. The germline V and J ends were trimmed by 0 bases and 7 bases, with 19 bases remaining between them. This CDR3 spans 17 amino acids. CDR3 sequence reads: CASSLAFTGHSLNIQYF. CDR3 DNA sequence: TGTGCCAGCAGCTTAGCCTTTACCGGACACAGCCTTAACATTCAGTACTTC.

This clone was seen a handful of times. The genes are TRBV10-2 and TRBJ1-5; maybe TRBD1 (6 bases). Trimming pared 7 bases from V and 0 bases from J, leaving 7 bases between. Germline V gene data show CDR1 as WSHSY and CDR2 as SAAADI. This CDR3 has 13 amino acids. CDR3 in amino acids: CASTGDSNQPQHF. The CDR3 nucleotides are TGCGCCAGCACAGGGGATAGCAATCAGCCCCAGCATTTT.

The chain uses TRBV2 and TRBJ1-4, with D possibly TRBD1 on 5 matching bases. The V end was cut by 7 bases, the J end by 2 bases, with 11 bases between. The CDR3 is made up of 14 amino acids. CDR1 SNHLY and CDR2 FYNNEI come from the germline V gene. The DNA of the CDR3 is TGTGCCAGCACCGGGACTGCGACTAATGAAAAACTGTTTTTT. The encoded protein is CASTGTATNEKLFF.

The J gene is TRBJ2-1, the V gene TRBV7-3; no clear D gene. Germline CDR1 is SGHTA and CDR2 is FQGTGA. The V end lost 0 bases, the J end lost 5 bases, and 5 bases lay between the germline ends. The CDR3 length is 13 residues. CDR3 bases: TGTGCCAGCAGCTTAACGCAGGACAATGAGCAGTTCTTC. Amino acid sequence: CASSLTQDNEQFF.

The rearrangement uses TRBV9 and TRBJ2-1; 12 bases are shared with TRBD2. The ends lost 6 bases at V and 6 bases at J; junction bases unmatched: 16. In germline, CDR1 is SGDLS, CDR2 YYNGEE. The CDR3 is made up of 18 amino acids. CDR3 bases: TGTGCCAGCATTCGAGATTGGGCCTCTAGCGGGGGGGCCAATGAGCAGTTCTTC. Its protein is CASIRDWASSGGANEQFF. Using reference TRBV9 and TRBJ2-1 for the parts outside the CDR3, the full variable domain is DSGVTQTPKHLITATGQRVTLRCSPRSGDLSVYWYQQSLDQGLQFLIQYYNGEERAKGNILERFSAQQFPDLHSELNLSSLELGDSALYFCASIRDWASSGGANEQFFGPGTRLTVL.

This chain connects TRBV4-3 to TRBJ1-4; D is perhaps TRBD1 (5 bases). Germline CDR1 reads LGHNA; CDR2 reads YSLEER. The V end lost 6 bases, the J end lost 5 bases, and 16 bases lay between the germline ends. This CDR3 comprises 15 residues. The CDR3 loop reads CASSLKSAGNEKLFF. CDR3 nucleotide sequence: TGCGCCAGCAGTCTCAAGAGTGCAGGGAATGAAAAACTGTTTTTT.

In DNA, the CDR3 is TGTGCCAGTAGTATCCGGGGACTAGCGGGGGGGCTTGGCACAGATACGCAGTATTTT. Its translation is CASSIRGLAGGLGTDTQYF. V is TRBV19 and J is TRBJ2-3, with 16 nucleotides matching TRBD2. This CDR3 is 19 amino acids long. The junction had 7 bases not matched to a gene; V was cut back by 3 bases and J by 1 base. Looked up from germline, CDR1 is LNHDA and CDR2 is SQIVND (reference sequence).

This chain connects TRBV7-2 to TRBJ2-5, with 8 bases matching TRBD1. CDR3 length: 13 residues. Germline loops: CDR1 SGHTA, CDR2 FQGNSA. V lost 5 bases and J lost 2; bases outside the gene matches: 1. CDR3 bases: TGTGCCAGCAGCCGGGACAGGCAAGAGACCCAGTACTTC. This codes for CASSRDRQETQYF.

The CDR3 loop reads CASSQVAGDTGELFF. The CDR3 coding sequence is TGTGCCAGCAGCCAGGTCGCAGGGGACACCGGGGAGCTGTTTTTT. J is TRBJ2-2 and V is TRBV14; D is possibly TRBD1 (6 bases). V lost 3 bases to trimming and J lost 3 bases, with 11 bases between them. The CDR3 contains 15 residues. CDR1 is SGHDN and CDR2 is FVKESK in the germline V gene.

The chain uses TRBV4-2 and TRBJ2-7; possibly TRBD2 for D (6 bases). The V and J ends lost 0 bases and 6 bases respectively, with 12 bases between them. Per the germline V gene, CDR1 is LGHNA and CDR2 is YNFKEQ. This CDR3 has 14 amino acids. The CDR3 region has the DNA TGTGCCAGCAGCCAAGATCTGAGGGAGGCCGAGCAGTACTTC. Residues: CASSQDLREAEQYF.

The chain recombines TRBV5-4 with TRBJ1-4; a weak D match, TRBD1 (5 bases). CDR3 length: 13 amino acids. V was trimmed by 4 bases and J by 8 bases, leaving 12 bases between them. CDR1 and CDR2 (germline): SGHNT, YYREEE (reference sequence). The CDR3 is CASSAGNREKLFF. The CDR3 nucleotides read TGTGCCAGCAGCGCCGGAAACAGGGAAAAACTGTTTTTT. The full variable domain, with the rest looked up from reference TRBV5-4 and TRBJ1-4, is ETGVTQSPTHLIKTRGQQVTLRCSSQSGHNTVSWYQQALGQGPQFIFQYYREEENGRGNFPPRFSGLQFPNYSSELNVNALELDDSALYLCASSAGNREKLFFGSGTQLSVL.

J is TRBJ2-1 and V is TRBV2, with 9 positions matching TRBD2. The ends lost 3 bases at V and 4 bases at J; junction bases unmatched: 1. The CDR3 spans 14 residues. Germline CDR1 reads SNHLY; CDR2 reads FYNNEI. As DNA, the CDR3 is TGTGCCAGCAGTGACCTAGCGGGGTACAATGAGCAGTTCTTC. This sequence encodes CASSDLAGYNEQFF.

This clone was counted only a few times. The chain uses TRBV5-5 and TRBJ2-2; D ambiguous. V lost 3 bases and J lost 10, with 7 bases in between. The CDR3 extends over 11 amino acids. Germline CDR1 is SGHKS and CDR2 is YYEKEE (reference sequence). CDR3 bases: TGTGCCAGCAGCTCAATAGCGGAGCTGTTTTTT. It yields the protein CASSSIAELFF.

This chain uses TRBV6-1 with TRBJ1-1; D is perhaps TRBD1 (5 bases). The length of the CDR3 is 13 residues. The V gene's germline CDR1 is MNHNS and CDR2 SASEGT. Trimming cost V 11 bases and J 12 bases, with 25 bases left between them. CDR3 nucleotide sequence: TGTGCCGGTTCCCGGGACTCCCTTAGGCGGACTTTCTTT. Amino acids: CAGSRDSLRRTFF.

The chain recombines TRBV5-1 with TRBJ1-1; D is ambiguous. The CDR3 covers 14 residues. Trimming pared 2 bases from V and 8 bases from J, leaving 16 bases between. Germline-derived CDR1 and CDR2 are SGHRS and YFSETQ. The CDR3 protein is CASSFDNRIAEAFF. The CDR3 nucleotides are TGCGCCAGCAGCTTCGACAATAGGATCGCAGAAGCTTTCTTT.